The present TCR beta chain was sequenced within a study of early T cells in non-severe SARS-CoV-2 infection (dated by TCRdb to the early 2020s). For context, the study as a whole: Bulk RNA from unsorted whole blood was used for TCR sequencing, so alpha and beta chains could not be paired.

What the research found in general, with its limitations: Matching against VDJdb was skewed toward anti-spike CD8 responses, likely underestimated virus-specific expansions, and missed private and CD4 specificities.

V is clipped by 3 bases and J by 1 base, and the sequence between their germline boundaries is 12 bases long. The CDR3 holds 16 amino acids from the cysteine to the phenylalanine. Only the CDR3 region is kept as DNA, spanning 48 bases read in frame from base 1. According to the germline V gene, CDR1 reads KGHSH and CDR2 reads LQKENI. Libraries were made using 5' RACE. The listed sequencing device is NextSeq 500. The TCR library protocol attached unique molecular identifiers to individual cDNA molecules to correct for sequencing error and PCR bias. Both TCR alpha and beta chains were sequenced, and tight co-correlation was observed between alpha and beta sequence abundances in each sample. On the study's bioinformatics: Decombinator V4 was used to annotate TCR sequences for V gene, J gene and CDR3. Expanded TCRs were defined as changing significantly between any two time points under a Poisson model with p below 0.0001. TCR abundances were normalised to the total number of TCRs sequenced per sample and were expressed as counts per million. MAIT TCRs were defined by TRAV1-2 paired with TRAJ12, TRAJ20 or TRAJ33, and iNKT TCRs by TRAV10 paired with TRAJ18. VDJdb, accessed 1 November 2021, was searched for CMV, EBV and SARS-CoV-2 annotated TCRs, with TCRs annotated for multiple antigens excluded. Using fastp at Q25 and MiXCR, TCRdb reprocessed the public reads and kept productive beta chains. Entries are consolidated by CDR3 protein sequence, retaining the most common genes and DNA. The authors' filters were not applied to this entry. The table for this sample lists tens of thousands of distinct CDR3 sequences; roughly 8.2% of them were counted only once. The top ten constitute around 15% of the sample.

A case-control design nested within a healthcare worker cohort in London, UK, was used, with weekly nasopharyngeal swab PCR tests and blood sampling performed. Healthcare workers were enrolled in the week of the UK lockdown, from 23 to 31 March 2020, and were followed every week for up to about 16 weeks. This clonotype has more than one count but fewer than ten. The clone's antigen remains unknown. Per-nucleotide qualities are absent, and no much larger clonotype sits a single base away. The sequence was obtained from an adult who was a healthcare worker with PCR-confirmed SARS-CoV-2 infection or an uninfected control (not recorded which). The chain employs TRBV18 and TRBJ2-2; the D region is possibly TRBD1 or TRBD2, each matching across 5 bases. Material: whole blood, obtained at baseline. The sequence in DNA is TGTGCCAGCTCACCCCAATCGGGGCTGAACACCGGGGAGCTGTTTTTT. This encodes CASSPQSGLNTGELFF.